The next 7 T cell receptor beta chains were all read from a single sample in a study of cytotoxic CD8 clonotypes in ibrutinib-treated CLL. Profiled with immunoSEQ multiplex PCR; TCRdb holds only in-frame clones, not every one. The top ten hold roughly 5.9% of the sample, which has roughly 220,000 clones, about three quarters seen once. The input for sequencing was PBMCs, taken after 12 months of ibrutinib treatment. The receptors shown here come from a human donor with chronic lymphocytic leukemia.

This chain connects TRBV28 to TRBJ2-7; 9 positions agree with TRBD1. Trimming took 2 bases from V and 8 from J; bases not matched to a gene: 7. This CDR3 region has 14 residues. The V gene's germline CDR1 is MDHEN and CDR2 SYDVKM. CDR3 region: CASSLDGTGTKQYF. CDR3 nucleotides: TGTGCCAGCAGTTTAGATGGGACAGGGACGAAGCAGTACTTC. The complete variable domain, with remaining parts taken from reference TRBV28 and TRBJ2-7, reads DVKVTQSSRYLVKRTGEKVFLECVQDMDHENMFWYRQDPGLGLRLIYFSYDVKMKEKGDIPEGYSVSREKKERFSLILESASTNQTSMYLCASSLDGTGTKQYFGPGTRLTVT.

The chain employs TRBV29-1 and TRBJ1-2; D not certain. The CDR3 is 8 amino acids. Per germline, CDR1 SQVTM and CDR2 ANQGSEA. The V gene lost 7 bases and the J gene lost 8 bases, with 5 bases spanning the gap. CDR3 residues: CSGEGYTF. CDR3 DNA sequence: TGCAGCGGGGAGGGCTACACCTTC.

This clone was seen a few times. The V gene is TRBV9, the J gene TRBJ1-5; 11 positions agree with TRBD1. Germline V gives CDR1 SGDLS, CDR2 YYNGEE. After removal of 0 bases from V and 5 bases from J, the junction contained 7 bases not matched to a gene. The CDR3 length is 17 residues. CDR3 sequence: CASSVGGTGGGDQPQHF. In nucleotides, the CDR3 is TGTGCCAGCAGCGTAGGGGGGACAGGGGGTGGCGATCAGCCCCAGCATTTT.

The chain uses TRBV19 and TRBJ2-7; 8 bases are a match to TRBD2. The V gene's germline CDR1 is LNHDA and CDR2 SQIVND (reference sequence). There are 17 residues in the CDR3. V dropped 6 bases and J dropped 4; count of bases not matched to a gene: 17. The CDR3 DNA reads TGTGCCAGTAGCCCCAGGGGAAGAGCGGGAGATATGTACGAGCAGTACTTC. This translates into CASSPRGRAGDMYEQYF.

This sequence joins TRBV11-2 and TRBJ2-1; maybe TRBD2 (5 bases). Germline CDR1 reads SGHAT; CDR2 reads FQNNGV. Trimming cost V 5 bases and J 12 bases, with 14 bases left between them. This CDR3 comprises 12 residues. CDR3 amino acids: CASSNPGSRQFF. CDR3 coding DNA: TGTGCCAGCAGCAACCCGGGGAGTCGGCAGTTCTTC.

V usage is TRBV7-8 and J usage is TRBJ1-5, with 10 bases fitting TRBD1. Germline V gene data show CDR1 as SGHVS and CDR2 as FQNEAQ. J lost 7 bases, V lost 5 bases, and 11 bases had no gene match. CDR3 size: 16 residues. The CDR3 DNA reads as TGTGCCAGCAGCGGCAGACAGGGGGCCGCCACGCAGCCCCAGCATTTT. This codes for CASSGRQGAATQPQHF. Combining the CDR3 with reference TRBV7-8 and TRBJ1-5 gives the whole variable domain GAGVSQSPRYKVAKRGQDVALRCDPISGHVSLFWYQQALGQGPEFLTYFQNEAQLDKSGLPSDRFFAERPEGSVSTLKIQRTQQEDSAVYLCASSGRQGAATQPQHFGDGTRLSIL.

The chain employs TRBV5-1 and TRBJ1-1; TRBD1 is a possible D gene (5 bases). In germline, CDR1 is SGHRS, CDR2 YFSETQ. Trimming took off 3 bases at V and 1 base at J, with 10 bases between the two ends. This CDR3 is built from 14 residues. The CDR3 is CASSSGGANTEAFF. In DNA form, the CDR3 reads TGCGCCAGCAGCTCGGGAGGGGCGAACACTGAAGCTTTCTTT.